What follows describes a single TCR beta chain. The CDR3 is 17 amino acids. Germline V lookup: CDR1 PRHDT, CDR2 FYEKMQ (reference sequence). V was pared by 1 base and J by 5 bases, with 19 bases between. The data were taken from a study of cytomegalovirus exposure and HLA in healthy donors. PCR amplification relied on 60 Vbeta primers (plus 13 Jbeta primers). The table came from immunoSEQ multiplex PCR; TCRdb's copy has only in-frame clones and leaves some out. This sample carries a few hundred thousand clones, roughly 80% of them seen once, and the ten largest clones take 2.5% to 3.5%. The sample was PBMCs. V is TRBV13 and J is TRBJ2-3, with D maybe TRBD1 (6 bases). The sequence derives from a man aged 25-45 years in good health and CMV-seronegative. CDR3 sequence reads: CASSLAGDLEGGDTQYF. In DNA form, the CDR3 reads TGTGCCAGCAGCTTAGCAGGGGACCTAGAGGGCGGAGATACGCAGTATTTT.